These 32 T cell receptor beta chains originate from one sample sequenced in a study of CD8 T cells in Susac syndrome. Random hexamers were used to reverse transcribe the RNA input (roughly 0.5 to 1 ug). TCRdb re-called the immunoSEQ multiplex PCR reads through MiXCR, storing one row per CDR3 protein. The table records 150,000 to 200,000 distinct CDR3 sequences, roughly 95% of them present only once. Specimen: CD4+ T cells from PBMCs. The receptors stem from a human donor in good health.

This chain links TRBV27 with TRBJ1-2; 7 nucleotides line up with TRBD1. V dropped 4 bases and J dropped 8; count of bases not matched to a gene: 10. The CDR3 totals 14 residues. CDR1 MNHEY and CDR2 SMNVEV come from the germline V gene (reference sequence). The CDR3 sequence: CASSYWDRSGGYTF. DNA for the CDR3: TGTGCCAGCAGTTATTGGGACAGAAGCGGCGGCTACACCTTC.

The gene calls are TRBV28 and TRBJ2-6; D is unclear. With 7 bases removed from V and 4 bases from J, the gap between germline ends came to 8 bases. Per germline, CDR1 MDHEN and CDR2 SYDVKM. This CDR3 has 13 amino acids. The CDR3 coding sequence is TGTGCCAGCATAAGGCCCGGGGCCAACGTCCTGACTTTC. As protein: CASIRPGANVLTF. Full variable domain (remainder filled in from reference TRBV28 and TRBJ2-6): DVKVTQSSRYLVKRTGEKVFLECVQDMDHENMFWYRQDPGLGLRLIYFSYDVKMKEKGDIPEGYSVSREKKERFSLILESASTNQTSMYLCASIRPGANVLTFGAGSRLTVL.

The chain uses TRBV9 and TRBJ1-4; the D is unclear. The germline CDR1 and CDR2 sequences are SGDLS and YYNGEE. CDR3 length equals 15 residues. V lost 0 bases and J 1 base, leaving 7 bases between the germline ends. The CDR3 loop is CASSVGGGTNEKLFF. The CDR3 DNA sequence: TGTGCCAGCAGCGTAGGGGGAGGAACTAATGAAAAACTGTTTTTT.

The rearrangement uses TRBV19 and TRBJ1-4, with D unresolved. Germline CDR1 and CDR2: LNHDA and SQIVND (reference sequence). This CDR3 spans 14 amino acids. With 5 bases removed from V and 10 bases from J, the gap between germline ends came to 17 bases. In DNA, the CDR3 is TGTGCCAGTAGTCCCCAGGCCTCACGGCGAAAACTGTTTTTT. Residues: CASSPQASRRKLFF.

The V and J genes are TRBV28 and TRBJ2-1; 7 positions match TRBD1. The germline V gene has CDR1 MDHEN and CDR2 SYDVKM. After removal of 8 bases from V and 4 bases from J, the junction contained 8 bases not matched to a gene. The CDR3 is made up of 14 amino acids. In DNA, the CDR3 is TGTGCCAGCCGGGCGAGGGACAGATACAATGAGCAGTTCTTC. The encoded protein is CASRARDRYNEQFF.

The chain carries TRBV4-2 and TRBJ1-5; tentative D call: TRBD1 (5 bases). Trimming removed 0 bases at V and 2 bases at J, with 11 bases between. Germline V CDR1 and CDR2: LGHNA, YNFKEQ. CDR3 length equals 16 residues. In nucleotides, the CDR3 is TGTGCCAGCAGCCAAGATTTAGCCAGGGGCAATCAGCCCCAGCATTTT. Translating it yields CASSQDLARGNQPQHF.

The rearrangement uses TRBV29-1 and TRBJ2-7, with TRBD1 identical over 10 bases. CDR1 and CDR2 (germline): SQVTM, ANQGSEA. Trimming at V came to 6 bases and at J to 5 bases, leaving 1 base not matched to a gene. This CDR3 contains 11 residues. The CDR3 protein is CSVGQGNEQYF. CDR3 nucleotide sequence: TGCAGCGTGGGACAGGGGAACGAGCAGTACTTC.

This clonotype was observed once. This chain links TRBV30 with TRBJ2-5; D may match TRBD1 or TRBD2 (7 bases each). The germline V and J ends were trimmed by 7 bases and 4 bases, with 16 bases remaining between them. This CDR3 is built from 13 residues. Germline CDR1 reads GTSNPN; CDR2 reads SVGIG (reference sequence). DNA for the CDR3: TGTGCCTTTGAGGCAGGGGGGGTAGAGACCCAGTACTTC. Translation: CAFEAGGVETQYF.

The V call is TRBV29-1, the J call TRBJ2-7; 8 bases are a match to TRBD1. Germline V gene sequence: CDR1 SQVTM, CDR2 ANQGSEA. The CDR3 extends over 14 amino acids. Unmatched junction bases numbered 10, after V lost 6 bases and J lost 3 bases. The CDR3 protein is CSVSNRGSIYEQYF. Here the CDR3 DNA reads TGCAGCGTGTCAAACAGGGGGAGTATCTACGAGCAGTACTTC.

The J gene is TRBJ2-3, the V gene TRBV6-5; 10 nucleotides align to TRBD2. The junction had 2 bases not matched to a gene; V was cut back by 2 bases and J by 3 bases. Germline CDR1 reads MNHEY; CDR2 reads SVGAGI. The CDR3 totals 15 residues. The CDR3 spells CASSYLSGRTDTQYF. Here the CDR3 DNA reads TGTGCCAGCAGTTACCTTAGCGGGAGGACAGATACGCAGTATTTT.

V usage is TRBV14 and J usage is TRBJ1-3; 8 positions agree with TRBD1. Germline-derived CDR1 and CDR2 are SGHDN and FVKESK. This CDR3 comprises 13 residues. With 9 bases clipped from V and 8 bases from J, the junction kept 9 bases outside the gene matches. The DNA for the CDR3 is TGTGCCAGGATTACAGGGGGGAGATACACCATATATTTT. Protein product: CARITGGRYTIYF.

This chain connects TRBV20-1 to TRBJ1-5; a possible D gene is TRBD1 (6 bases). V was clipped by 4 bases and J by 6 bases, with 13 bases between them. The CDR3 runs 13 residues. Per germline, CDR1 DFQATT and CDR2 SNEGSKA (reference sequence). CDR3 in DNA: TGCAGTGCTAAACAGGGTCTCGGTCAGCCCCAGCATTTT. Amino acids: CSAKQGLGQPQHF.

The chain is built from TRBV20-1 and TRBJ2-5; D unresolved. Trimming pared 5 bases from V and 3 bases from J, leaving 10 bases between. This CDR3 is built from 12 residues. Germline V gene data show CDR1 as DFQATT and CDR2 as SNEGSKA (reference sequence). The CDR3 nucleotides are TGCAGTGCTGGGTACCGCGAAGAGACCCAGTACTTC. Protein sequence: CSAGYREETQYF.

This clonotype was observed once. This sequence joins TRBV3-1 and TRBJ2-2; unclear D gene. CDR1 is LGHDT and CDR2 is YNNKEL in the germline V gene (reference sequence). V lost 1 base to trimming and J lost 4 bases, with 7 bases between them. The CDR3 is 14 amino acids. The CDR3 DNA reads as TGTGCCAGCAGCCAAGTGGCACCCACCGGGGAGCTGTTTTTT. Its translation is CASSQVAPTGELFF.

This chain connects TRBV30 to TRBJ2-1, with D perhaps TRBD2 (6 bases). CDR3 length: 15 amino acids. Trimming stripped 0 bases from V and 0 bases from J, with 9 bases between. Germline V gene lookup returns CDR1 GTSNPN and CDR2 SVGIG (reference sequence). The CDR3 sequence is CAWSVGSGSYNEQFF. CDR3 coding DNA: TGTGCCTGGAGTGTCGGGAGTGGCTCCTACAATGAGCAGTTCTTC.

This rearrangement joins TRBV29-1 to TRBJ2-1, with TRBD1 matching over 8 bases. Germline CDR1 is SQVTM and CDR2 is ANQGSEA. The CDR3 runs to 14 residues. The V gene end was trimmed by 2 bases and the J gene end by 8 bases; junction bases not matched to a gene: 8. CDR3 protein: CSVERTGSGHEQFF. CDR3 bases: TGCAGCGTTGAAAGGACAGGGAGTGGCCATGAGCAGTTCTTC.

This clonotype was recorded only once. The chain has TRBV28 and TRBJ2-2; 13 bases line up with TRBD2. The V and J ends lost 5 bases and 5 bases, in that order; junction bases with no gene match: 5. The CDR3 sequence is 16 residues long. The germline V gene encodes CDR1 MDHEN and CDR2 SYDVKM. The CDR3: CASSRRTSGRTGELFF. The DNA of the CDR3 is TGTGCCAGCAGTCGCCGGACTAGCGGGAGAACCGGGGAGCTGTTTTTT.

This clonotype was seen a few times. The chain joins TRBV25-1 to TRBJ1-5, with 11 bases fitting TRBD1. V dropped 6 bases and J dropped 5; count of bases not matched to a gene: 0. The CDR3 spans 13 residues. The germline V gene encodes CDR1 MGHDK and CDR2 SYGVNS. CDR3 nucleotides: TGTGCCAGCAGGGGACAGGGGGATCAGCCCCAGCATTTT. Residues: CASRGQGDQPQHF.

The chain carries TRBV14 and TRBJ2-4; 9 bases map to TRBD2. The CDR3 contains 13 residues. Germline lookup yields CDR1 SGHDN and CDR2 FVKESK. Trimming removed 3 bases from V and 8 bases from J; junction bases left unmatched: 2. The DNA for the CDR3 is TGTGCCAGCAGCCAGCAGCGGGAGGACATTCAGTACTTC. This translates into CASSQQREDIQYF.

The chain recombines TRBV28 with TRBJ2-7; D gene ambiguous. Deletions cut 8 bases from V and 3 bases from J, with 11 bases between. The CDR3 spans 12 residues. Germline V gene sequence: CDR1 MDHEN, CDR2 SYDVKM. The CDR3 loop is CASGSPGYEQYF. In nucleotides, the CDR3 is TGTGCCAGCGGATCCCCCGGCTACGAGCAGTACTTC.

The CDR3 is CASSQQAYEQYF. CDR3 nucleotide sequence: TGTGCCAGCAGCCAGCAAGCCTACGAGCAGTACTTC. V is TRBV14 and J is TRBJ2-7; D remains ambiguous. This CDR3 spans 12 amino acids. The ends were cut back, 3 bases at V and 2 bases at J, with 5 bases in the middle. Germline V gene lookup returns CDR1 SGHDN and CDR2 FVKESK.

V and J are TRBV9 and TRBJ1-2; D is possibly TRBD1 (5 bases). The CDR3 covers 16 residues. V was clipped by 3 bases and J by 8 bases, with 23 bases between them. Germline CDR1 and CDR2: SGDLS and YYNGEE. This chain's CDR3 is CASSEERTASGVGYTF. In DNA, the CDR3 is TGTGCCAGCAGCGAGGAGAGGACGGCGTCGGGGGTCGGCTACACCTTC.

The CDR3 DNA sequence: TGTGCCACCAGCAGAGGGACTGGGATCACAGATACGCAGTATTTT. Its translation is CATSRGTGITDTQYF. This chain links TRBV15 with TRBJ2-3, with D tentatively TRBD2 (5 bases). V lost 1 base and J 2 bases, leaving 10 bases between the germline ends. Germline assignment: CDR1 LNHNV and CDR2 YYDKDF (reference sequence). This CDR3 is built from 15 residues.

The chain has TRBV6-2 or TRBV6-3 and TRBJ2-7; 7 bases agree with TRBD1. The germline gives CDR1 MNHEY, CDR2 SVGEGT. There are 13 residues in the CDR3. J gave up 2 bases and V 7 bases, and 5 bases lay outside the gene matches. CDR3 residues: CASKGTVTYEQYF. DNA for the CDR3: TGTGCCAGCAAAGGGACAGTCACCTACGAGCAGTACTTC.

The chain employs TRBV6-1 and TRBJ2-6; no firm D call. CDR3 length equals 13 residues. From germline, CDR1 is MNHNS and CDR2 SASEGT. V lost 10 bases and J lost 1, with 8 bases in between. The CDR3 sequence: CAIGRSGANVLTF. CDR3 DNA: TGTGCCATCGGCCGGTCTGGGGCCAACGTCCTGACTTTC.

This sequence joins TRBV6-2 or TRBV6-3 and TRBJ1-1, with D uncertain. CDR1 and CDR2 (germline): MNHEY, SVGEGT. The germline V and J ends were trimmed by 5 bases and 0 bases, with 13 bases remaining between them. The CDR3 contains 15 residues. The CDR3 spells CASSDRPGVNTEAFF. The CDR3 region has the DNA TGTGCCAGCAGTGACCGCCCCGGGGTGAACACTGAAGCTTTCTTT.

The chain is built from TRBV29-1 and TRBJ1-2; D not certain. The germline gives CDR1 SQVTM, CDR2 ANQGSEA. V was shortened by 4 bases and J by 3 bases, with 9 bases between the two germline ends. The CDR3 totals 12 residues. The DNA for the CDR3 is TGCAGCGTTGTTCACGGCTACTATGGCTACACCTTC. It yields the protein CSVVHGYYGYTF.

The rearrangement joins TRBV7-2 to TRBJ1-1, with TRBD1 matching 7 bases. Per the germline V gene, CDR1 is SGHTA and CDR2 is FQGNSA. The length of the CDR3 is 15 residues. Losses at the gene ends were 5 bases for V and 0 bases for J; bases not matched to a gene: 6. The CDR3 DNA reads as TGTGCCAGCAGCCCCTACAGGGGATTGAACACTGAAGCTTTCTTT. Its protein is CASSPYRGLNTEAFF.

The V and J genes are TRBV29-1 and TRBJ2-5; possibly TRBD1 for D (6 bases). The CDR3 loop spans 15 amino acids. Germline CDR1 is SQVTM and CDR2 is ANQGSEA. Trimming cost V 7 bases and J 3 bases, with 21 bases left between them. CDR3 region: CSAGDGTGTEETQYF. The CDR3 DNA reads as TGCAGCGCTGGGGATGGAACAGGGACCGAAGAGACCCAGTACTTC.

The CDR3, as DNA: TGCGCCAGCAGCCAAGGAAGTGGCCCCTACGAGCAGTACTTC. It translates to CASSQGSGPYEQYF. The chain couples TRBV4-3 to TRBJ2-7; D not resolved. The V gene's germline CDR1 is LGHNA and CDR2 YSLEER. Trimming removed 1 base at V and 2 bases at J, with 9 bases between. The CDR3 covers 14 residues.

The V and J genes are TRBV5-1 and TRBJ1-1; a possible D gene is TRBD1 (6 bases). CDR1 SGHRS and CDR2 YFSETQ come from the germline V gene. The length of the CDR3 is 12 residues. With 4 bases removed from V and 8 bases from J, the gap between germline ends came to 12 bases. The CDR3 nucleotides read TGCGCCAGCAGCCAGGGCGACAGGGAAGCTTTCTTT. Its translation: CASSQGDREAFF.

This clonotype was observed a few times. The chain has TRBV7-3 and TRBJ1-1; TRBD1 is a possible D gene (6 bases). Germline V gene data show CDR1 as SGHTA and CDR2 as FQGTGA. V dropped 1 base and J dropped 3 bases, with 6 bases sitting between them. The CDR3 loop spans 13 amino acids. In nucleotides, the CDR3 is TGTGCCAGCAGCTTAAACAGGGACACTGAAGCTTTCTTT. This codes for CASSLNRDTEAFF.